This T cell receptor (beta chain) was captured by sequencing in a study of CD8 T cells in Susac syndrome. Notes on this clonotype: What it binds is unknown.

Germline V gives CDR1 GTSNPN, CDR2 SVGIG (reference sequence). Trimming left V 0 bases short and J 0 bases short, with 17 bases between. CDR3 length: 17 amino acids. Random hexamers were used to reverse transcribe the RNA input (about 0.5 to 1 ug). The TCR beta CDR3 was amplified by immunoSEQ multiplex PCR across 54 Vbeta, 13 Jbeta. TCRdb redid the calling of the immunoSEQ multiplex PCR reads with MiXCR, one entry per CDR3 protein. The sample contains 120,000 or so distinct CDR3 sequences, 85% to 95% of which appear only once. Findings and caveats of the study: It was in TEMRA cells and active patients that Susac CD8+ clonal expansion peaked.

CD8+ and CD4+ T cells from blood underwent TCR beta sequencing, which was carried out in a high-throughput format. Sequencing used CD8+ T cells from PBMCs. The TCR was taken from a human donor with Susac syndrome. The rearrangement links TRBV30 to TRBJ1-1; D gene uncertain. DNA for the CDR3: TGTGCCTGGAGTGTAGATGGCGTCAGTCGCTTGAACACTGAAGCTTTCTTT. Its protein product is CAWSVDGVSRLNTEAFF.